Listed below are T cell receptor beta chains from one sample, sequenced in a study of blood T cells in healthy people across ages. Each CDR3 protein is one row after TCRdb ran MiXCR on the 5' RACE reads. The sample contains roughly 700,000 distinct CDR3 sequences, roughly 49% of which appear only once. The specimen was blood. These receptor sequences come from a woman aged 60-70 years in good health. Both conserved end residues are part of each CDR3. The D gene is left open where the match is weak. Size is omitted from some rows. Given values are once, few, many or a class for expanded clones.

clone_size j_call v_call d_call cdr3_nt cdr3_aa
few TRBJ2-3 TRBV20-1 . TGCAGTGCCCACCATAGAGCAGATACGCAGTATTTT CSAHHRADTQYF
. TRBJ2-1 TRBV7-9 . TGTGCCAGCAGCGTAGACCCGCGACCTGAGCAGTTCTTC CASSVDPRPEQFF
. TRBJ1-2 TRBV10-2 . TGCGCCAGCAGTGCCGACAGGTACTATGGCTACACCTTC CASSADRYYGYTF
. TRBJ1-2 TRBV3-1 . TGTGCCAGCAGCCAAGGGTCCCGACAGGAGAACTATGGCTACACCTTC CASSQGSRQENYGYTF
. TRBJ2-5 TRBV6-2/TRBV6-3 TRBD2 TGTGCCAGCAACTCGGCTAGCGGGAGGCGAGGACAAGAGACCCAGTACTTC CASNSASGRRGQETQYF
. TRBJ1-1 TRBV7-9 . TGTGCCAGCAGCTTATCACGACCCATAAACACTGAAGCTTTCTTT CASSLSRPINTEAFF
. TRBJ1-2 TRBV20-1 . TGCAGTGCTAGTTCGGGACATGGCTACACCTTC CSASSGHGYTF
. TRBJ2-7 TRBV20-1 . TGCAGTGCTAGAGACCGAAGGGGAACCCCCTACGAGCAGTACTTC CSARDRRGTPYEQYF
few TRBJ2-4 TRBV5-1 . TGCGCCAGCAGCCCCCCGGGTTTAGCCAAAAACATTCAGTACTTC CASSPPGLAKNIQYF
. TRBJ2-1 TRBV20-1 . TGCAGTGCTAGAGAAACAACAGTTTACAATGAGCAGTTCTTC CSARETTVYNEQFF
. TRBJ2-3 TRBV10-3 . TGTGCCATCGGTTTAGCACAGAGCACAGATACGCAGTATTTT CAIGLAQSTDTQYF
. TRBJ2-1 TRBV2 TRBD2 TGTGCCAGCAGTGTGAGGAAAGCCTCCGGGACTAGCGGGTACGAGCAGTTCTTC CASSVRKASGTSGYEQFF
once TRBJ2-5 TRBV10-3 . TGTGCCATCAGGCCTACTAGCCTCGGGCAAGAGACCCAGTACTTC CAIRPTSLGQETQYF
many TRBJ2-3 TRBV4-2 . TGTGCCCCGCCGGTTAGCACAGATACGCAGTATTTT CAPPVSTDTQYF
. TRBJ2-5 TRBV5-1 TRBD2 TGCGCCAGCAGCTTGGTGGCTAGCGGGAGAGAGACCCAGTACTTC CASSLVASGRETQYF
. TRBJ2-3 TRBV28 . TGTGCCAGCAGTTCGCAGTGGACAGATACGCAGTATTTT CASSSQWTDTQYF
. TRBJ2-3 TRBV3-1 TRBD2 TGTGCCAGCAGTGGCGGGGACTACGCAGATACGCAGTATTTT CASSGGDYADTQYF
. TRBJ2-1 TRBV7-3 TRBD2 TGTGCCAGCAGCTCTGGACTAGCGGGCAAAAATGAGCAGTTCTTC CASSSGLAGKNEQFF
. TRBJ2-1 TRBV6-2/TRBV6-3 . TGTGCCAGCAGTTACCCTAGTTCGTCGTCAATGAGCAGCCCGAGGGAATTGCAGTTCTTC CASSYPSSSSMSSPRELQFF
few TRBJ2-5 TRBV20-1 . TGCAGTGCGGGAGGGACAGACCAAGAGACCCAGTACTTC CSAGGTDQETQYF
. TRBJ1-4 TRBV7-2 . TGTGCCAGCAGCCCTCCAGGGATGAGGAATGAAAAACTGTTTTTT CASSPPGMRNEKLFF
. TRBJ2-7 TRBV25-1 . TGTGCCAGGAACCTCTCGGGGGCAGACTACGAGCAGTACTTC CARNLSGADYEQYF
. TRBJ2-5 TRBV20-1 . TGCAGTGCTAGAGATGGCCTTAGGGGGGAGACCCAGTACTTC CSARDGLRGETQYF
. TRBJ2-7 TRBV20-1 . TGCAGTGCTAGATGGGGCCACGAGCAGTACTTC CSARWGHEQYF
. TRBJ2-5 TRBV3-1 . TGTGCCAGCAGCCACTCCAGGGAGACCCAGTACTTC CASSHSRETQYF
. TRBJ2-1 TRBV12-3/TRBV12-4 TRBD2 TGTGCCAGCAGTCCCGGACTAGGGTGGAACAATGAGCAGTTCTTC CASSPGLGWNNEQFF
. TRBJ2-5 TRBV11-2 . TGTGCCAGCAGCTTCGGCGCAGAGACCCAGTACTTC CASSFGAETQYF
many TRBJ2-4 TRBV7-2 . TGTGCCAGCAGCGGTCCGGAGGTCAACATTCAGTACTTC CASSGPEVNIQYF
few TRBJ2-1 TRBV20-1 TRBD2 TGCAGTGCTAGAGCGGGAGGGCCCTCCTACAATGAGCAGTTCTTC CSARAGGPSYNEQFF
. TRBJ2-7 TRBV12-3/TRBV12-4 . TGTGCCAGCGGTAGGCTTGGGGCAGGCGTCTACGAGCAGTACTTC CASGRLGAGVYEQYF
. TRBJ2-7 TRBV28 . TGTGCCAGCAGCCCGGGAGCCCCTTACGAGCAGTACTTC CASSPGAPYEQYF
. TRBJ1-2 TRBV15 . TGTGCCACCAGCAGAGGGGCCGATTTATATGGCTACACCTTC CATSRGADLYGYTF
. TRBJ2-1 TRBV4-2 TRBD2 TGTGCCAGCAGCCAAGTTTGGGCTAGCGGGATTAGCAATGAGCAGTTCTTC CASSQVWASGISNEQFF
. TRBJ2-7 TRBV12-3/TRBV12-4 TRBD1 TGTGCCAGCAGTGCTATGGGACAGGGGGGATACAATGAGCAGTACTTC CASSAMGQGGYNEQYF
. TRBJ2-3 TRBV9 TRBD2 TGTGCCAGCAGCGTAGATGGACTAGCGGGAGGGCCGAGCACAGATACGCAGTATTTT CASSVDGLAGGPSTDTQYF
. TRBJ2-5 TRBV4-1 . TGCGCCAGCAGCCAAGCCAGAACCCAAGAGACCCAGTACTTC CASSQARTQETQYF
. TRBJ1-3 TRBV4-3 TRBD1 TGCGCCAGCAGCCGGGGACAGGGTGGGGGAACCACCATATATTTT CASSRGQGGGTTIYF
few TRBJ2-5 TRBV20-1 . TGCAGTGCTAGAGTATCCGGGGTAGGGGAGACCCAGTACTTC CSARVSGVGETQYF
. TRBJ2-5 TRBV4-3 . TGCGCCAGCAGCCAAGATATCGGGGAGGTAGAGACCCAGTACTTC CASSQDIGEVETQYF
once TRBJ2-1 TRBV12-3/TRBV12-4 TRBD2 TGTGCCAGCAGCCCCGATAGCGGGAGGGCGTGGAATGAGCAGTTCTTC CASSPDSGRAWNEQFF
few TRBJ1-2 TRBV25-1 . TGTGCCAGCAGTGAATCGGGAGGGTTGGGAGGAGCAAACTATGGCTACACCTTC CASSESGGLGGANYGYTF
few TRBJ2-7 TRBV21-1 . TGTGCCAGCAGCCAAGATCACGTTGTCTACGAGCAGTACTTC CASSQDHVVYEQYF
. TRBJ1-1 TRBV7-2 . TGTGCCAGCAGCTTAGTTGGGGGCGCGGGCACTGAAGCTTTCTTT CASSLVGGAGTEAFF
. TRBJ1-6 TRBV18 . TGTGCCAGCTCACCCCAACCGTTGGGAAGATCACCCCTCCACTTT CASSPQPLGRSPLHF
few TRBJ1-2 TRBV20-1 . TGCAGTGCTAGTCCCGCCCATAGTGGCTACACCTTC CSASPAHSGYTF
. TRBJ1-5 TRBV5-1 TRBD1 TGCGCCAGCAGCGCCGGGACAGGGCACAATCAGCCCCAGCATTTT CASSAGTGHNQPQHF
many TRBJ2-7 TRBV10-3 TRBD2 TGTGCCATCAGTGAGGAAACAGGGCTAGCGGGAGGACGAGGCGAGCAGTACTTC CAISEETGLAGGRGEQYF
. TRBJ1-6 TRBV20-1 . TGCAGTGCTAGAGATTGGGAGAGGGCGGATGAGTCACCCCTCCACTTT CSARDWERADESPLHF
. TRBJ1-4 TRBV6-2/TRBV6-3 . TGTGCCAGCAGACCTCGAGCAGGGGTGACCCGAAAACTGTTTTTT CASRPRAGVTRKLFF
. TRBJ2-5 TRBV6-1 . TGTGCCAGCAGTGAGGGTTTGCGGCTTCAAGAGACCCAGTACTTC CASSEGLRLQETQYF
many TRBJ2-3 TRBV2 . TGTGCCAGCAGTGAGCAGGGAGGATGGAGCACAGATACGCAGTATTTT CASSEQGGWSTDTQYF